Listed below are T cell receptor beta chains from one sample, sequenced in a study of somatic mutations in cytotoxic T cells in rheumatoid arthritis. Only in-frame clones appear in the TCRdb table, and some are missing; sequencing was by immunoSEQ multiplex PCR. The data show about 20,000 clones, roughly nine tenths seen once. Sequencing was performed on CD8+ T cells sorted from blood. These receptors came from a man aged 40-55 years in good health. CDR3s leave out the opening cysteine and the closing phenylalanine or tryptophan.

j_call v_call cdr3_aa
TRBJ1-5 TRBV7-9 ASSTDRGDQPQH
TRBJ1-5 TRBV10-2 ASSEDRVRQPQH
TRBJ2-7 TRBV7-9 ASSLGTSFYEQY
TRBJ1-1 TRBV4-1 ASSQDGGNTEAF
TRBJ1-3 TRBV4-1 ASSQGIGSGNTIY
TRBJ2-7 TRBV27 ASKGGTVAYEQY
TRBJ2-3 TRBV4-3 ASSQDRVGLTDTQY
TRBJ2-7 TRBV7-2 ASSSRDYTYEQY
TRBJ2-1 TRBV28 ASSPTGGLKF
TRBJ2-7 TRBV6-1 ASSKGPDYPKY
TRBJ2-7 TRBV7-3 ASRPIPGQLYEQY
TRBJ2-1 TRBV9 ASSESGTGLYNEQF
TRBJ1-4 TRBV7-9 ASSLDGELF
TRBJ2-3 TRBV11-2 ASSSLDREGYTQY
TRBJ2-7 TRBV30 AWSGLTRSGRSYEQY